These 18 T cell receptor beta chains came from one sample sequenced in a study of identical twins. Each CDR3 protein is one row after TCRdb ran MiXCR on the 5' RACE reads. Altogether 200,000 to 250,000 distinct CDR3 sequences are present, approximately 7% being singletons, with the ten largest covering 3.5% to 4%. The data also belong to a second study, concerning yellow fever vaccine responses in identical twins.

The sample taken for sequencing was memory (CD45RO+) T cells sorted from blood. These receptors were taken from a woman aged 18-29 years in good health.

The rearrangement uses TRBV20-1 and TRBJ1-5, with D hard to call. CDR1 is DFQATT, CDR2 SNEGSKA, per germline (reference sequence). The CDR3 length is 12 residues. V was clipped by 2 bases and J by 6 bases, with 8 bases between them. The CDR3 region is CSARTGFQPQHF. DNA of the CDR3: TGCAGTGCTAGAACCGGTTTTCAGCCCCAGCATTTT.

The sample holds many counts of this clonotype. J is TRBJ2-3 and V is TRBV20-1; tentative D call: TRBD2 (5 bases). With 5 bases removed from V and 2 bases from J, the gap between germline ends came to 14 bases. Per germline, CDR1 DFQATT and CDR2 SNEGSKA (reference sequence). This CDR3 has 14 residues. In DNA, the CDR3 is TGCAGTGCTCTTACTAGTTTCGACACAGATACGCAGTATTTT. It translates to CSALTSFDTDTQYF.

This clonotype was detected only a few times. An end of the junction does not agree with germline; a read error may underlie this. The chain has TRBV2 and TRBJ1-2; possible D gene TRBD1, 6 bases. Germline lookup yields CDR1 SNHLY and CDR2 FYNNEI. The CDR3 has 15 residues. CDR3 bases: TGTGCCAGCAGGGAAGAGGGGGTGCCCAACTATGGCTACACCTTC. Encoded protein: CASREEGVPNYGYTF.

This clonotype was picked up many times. The chain uses TRBV7-9 and TRBJ2-5; D remains unclear. The CDR3 sequence is 12 residues long. V was pared by 1 base and J by 5 bases, with 5 bases between. Germline lookup yields CDR1 SEHNR and CDR2 FQNEAQ (reference sequence). CDR3 DNA sequence: TGTGCCAGCAGCTTAGTATGGGAGACCCAGTACTTC. It translates to CASSLVWETQYF.

This clonotype was recorded only once. This chain links TRBV3-1 with TRBJ2-1; 7 bases are a match to TRBD2. CDR3 length equals 17 residues. Trimming took 10 bases from V and 0 from J; bases not matched to a gene: 15. The germline gives CDR1 LGHDT, CDR2 YNNKEL (reference sequence). CDR3 in amino acids: CATTHLGGRPSYNEQFF. The DNA for the CDR3 is TGTGCCACCACCCACTTGGGGGGGAGACCCTCCTACAATGAGCAGTTCTTC.

Concerning this clonotype itself: This sequence may be a read error, since a much larger clone differs from it by one base. The chain recombines TRBV28 with TRBJ2-5; the D gene is possibly TRBD1 (6 bases). CDR3 length: 15 amino acids. The germline V gene encodes CDR1 MDHEN and CDR2 SYDVKM. This CDR3 reads CASSPVGGRSESQYF. CDR3 coding DNA: TGTGCCAGCAGCCCTGTTGGGGGCCGGTCAGAGTCCCAGTACTTC.

This clonotype was observed a few times. The chain carries TRBV20-1 and TRBJ1-2, with a weak D call TRBD1 (5 bases). Trimming pared 8 bases from V and 1 base from J, leaving 20 bases between. Germline V gene sequence: CDR1 DFQATT, CDR2 SNEGSKA (reference sequence). The CDR3 has 15 amino acids. The CDR3 DNA follows: TGCAGTCCCCGTGACTCCGGGGCCAGTAACTATGGCTACACCTTC. This encodes CSPRDSGASNYGYTF.

This clonotype has only a few counts. The chain carries TRBV20-1 and TRBJ2-7; possible D gene TRBD2, 5 bases. With 7 bases removed from V and 0 bases from J, the gap between germline ends came to 13 bases. Looked up from germline, CDR1 is DFQATT and CDR2 is SNEGSKA (reference sequence). The CDR3 has 13 residues. CDR3 coding DNA: TGCAGTGTTCCCAGCGGCCTCTCCTACGAGCAGTACTTC. This translates into CSVPSGLSYEQYF.

This clonotype was observed a handful of times. The chain recombines TRBV11-2 with TRBJ2-1; tentative D call: TRBD2 (5 bases). V lost 2 bases and J 3 bases, leaving 17 bases between the germline ends. The CDR3 covers 17 residues. The germline CDR1 and CDR2 sequences are SGHAT and FQNNGV. CDR3 amino acids: CASSLPPFGVGYNEQFF. The CDR3 nucleotides are TGTGCCAGCAGCTTACCCCCCTTCGGGGTGGGCTACAATGAGCAGTTCTTC.

The chain is built from TRBV20-1 and TRBJ2-6; tentatively, D is TRBD1 or TRBD2 (5 bases each). Germline CDR1 and CDR2: DFQATT and SNEGSKA (reference sequence). This CDR3 has 14 amino acids. Trimming pared 8 bases from V and 0 bases from J, leaving 11 bases between. CDR3: CSPWDLSGANVLTF. Here the CDR3 DNA reads TGCAGTCCATGGGACCTCTCTGGGGCCAACGTCCTGACTTTC.

This clonotype showed up many times. The rearrangement uses TRBV12-3 or TRBV12-4 and TRBJ1-2; D may be TRBD1 (5 bases). Trimming left V 7 bases short and J 6 bases short, with 12 bases between. The CDR3 totals 12 residues. CDR3 amino acids: CASMEGINGYTF. CDR3 nucleotide sequence: TGTGCCAGCATGGAGGGGATAAATGGCTACACCTTC.

In its sample, this clonotype was seen many times. This rearrangement joins TRBV7-2 to TRBJ1-3; no clear D. The CDR3 sequence is 13 residues long. Per germline, CDR1 SGHTA and CDR2 FQGNSA. V lost 2 bases to trimming and J lost 0 bases, with 2 bases between them. CDR3 amino acids: CASSLSSGNTIYF. In nucleotides, the CDR3 is TGTGCCAGCAGCTTATCCTCTGGAAACACCATATATTTT.

This clonotype was observed at least ten times. This chain uses TRBV11-2 with TRBJ2-3; the D is unclear. The germline V gene encodes CDR1 SGHAT and CDR2 FQNNGV. This CDR3 has 15 residues. The V and J ends lost 5 bases and 0 bases respectively, with 12 bases between them. In DNA form, the CDR3 reads TGTGCCAGCAGCGCTTCCACAGTGAGCACAGATACGCAGTATTTT. This encodes CASSASTVSTDTQYF. Full variable domain (outside the CDR3, taken from reference TRBV11-2 and TRBJ2-3): EAGVAQSPRYKIIEKRQSVAFWCNPISGHATLYWYQQILGQGPKLLIQFQNNGVVDDSQLPKDRFSAERLKGVDSTLKIQPAKLEDSAVYLCASSASTVSTDTQYFGPGTRLTVL.

J is TRBJ2-1 and V is TRBV6-2 or TRBV6-3; 11 bases fit TRBD2. The CDR3 runs 16 residues. V shed 6 bases, J shed 4 bases, and the junction held 8 bases outside the gene matches. CDR1 is MNHEY, CDR2 SVGEGT, per germline. The CDR3 is CASSRSLAGGYNEQFF. In DNA, the CDR3 is TGTGCCAGCAGCCGCTCCCTAGCGGGGGGTTACAATGAGCAGTTCTTC.

The table lists this clonotype with a few counts. The chain recombines TRBV5-1 with TRBJ2-1, with 11 positions matching TRBD2. Unmatched junction bases numbered 15, after V lost 4 bases and J lost 15 bases. This CDR3 spans 15 amino acids. Germline V gene lookup returns CDR1 SGHRS and CDR2 YFSETQ. The CDR3 reads CASSSDVASGRPRFF. The CDR3 DNA sequence: TGCGCCAGCAGCAGCGATGTGGCTAGCGGGAGGCCTCGGTTCTTC.

The gene calls are TRBV4-2 and TRBJ2-3, with 7 bases matching TRBD1. The V gene end was trimmed by 1 base and the J gene end by 4 bases; junction bases not matched to a gene: 5. The germline V gene encodes CDR1 LGHNA and CDR2 YNFKEQ. The CDR3 covers 15 residues. Here the CDR3 reads CASSQGGQESDTQYF. CDR3 sequence (DNA): TGTGCCAGCAGCCAAGGCGGACAGGAATCAGATACGCAGTATTTT.

The genes are TRBV20-1 and TRBJ2-1, with 7 bases identical to TRBD2. J gave up 0 bases and V 1 base, and 12 bases lay outside the gene matches. Germline loops: CDR1 DFQATT, CDR2 SNEGSKA (reference sequence). This CDR3 has 18 amino acids. The CDR3 bases are TGCAGTGCTAGAGGTGCACTAGCGATAACGAGCTCCTACAATGAGCAGTTCTTC. Its protein is CSARGALAITSSYNEQFF.

The CDR3: CASWRGILGEQYF. The CDR3 DNA sequence: TGTGCCAGCTGGAGGGGAATCCTGGGCGAGCAGTACTTC. The chain joins TRBV27 to TRBJ2-7; D is perhaps TRBD2 (6 bases). CDR1 MNHEY and CDR2 SMNVEV come from the germline V gene (reference sequence). This CDR3 region has 13 residues. Trimming removed 8 bases from V and 6 bases from J, with 17 bases in between.